Given below is one T cell receptor beta chain in context. Its antigen is not known. Naive CD45RA+ and memory CD45RA-negative subsets were split from CD4+ cells. Looked up from germline, CDR1 is SGHDN and CDR2 is FVKESK. Trimming stripped 0 bases from V and 0 bases from J, with 18 bases between. This CDR3 comprises 19 residues. This specimen comes from a study of shared clonotypes between healthy human individuals. For the study at large: Used for every donor were three CD4 naive, three CD4 memory, two CD8 naive and one CD8 memory plate.

Notes on the study in general: Rarefaction curves obtained for sorted subsets showed sequencing incomplete despite large depth.

TCRdb keeps only in-frame clones here, not all; method: immunoSEQ multiplex PCR. Among about 730,000 clones, approximately 77% were seen once, and the ten largest hold less than 2%. The gene calls are TRBV14 and TRBJ1-5; possibly TRBD1 for D (6 bases). This sequence originates from a woman younger than 45 in good health. The specimen was memory CD4+ T cells sorted from blood. Stated subset: CD45RA-negative fraction. CDR3 sequence: CASSQDWGRGGNSNQPQHF. In nucleotides, the CDR3 is TGTGCCAGCAGCCAAGACTGGGGCAGGGGAGGAAATAGCAATCAGCCCCAGCATTTT. The full variable domain, completed using reference TRBV14 and TRBJ1-5, is EAGVTQFPSHSVIEKGQTVTLRCDPISGHDNLYWYRRVMGKEIKFLLHFVKESKQDESGMPNNRFLAERTGGTYSTLKVQPAELEDSGVYFCASSQDWGRGGNSNQPQHFGDGTRLSIL.